Presented here are 30 T cell receptor beta chains from one specimen sequenced in a study of beta chain features in type 1 diabetes. General study points: All four CD4+ subsets from Type 1 diabetes patients carried moderately but significantly shorter TCRB CDR3s.

These receptors lack a known antigen. Expressed TCRB transcripts were sequenced, since all the RNA that had been isolated was reverse transcribed. Here immunoSEQ multiplex PCR was the method, and the copy in TCRdb shows in-frame clones only, minus some. In the table there are roughly 340,000 clones, roughly 13% of which are singletons. The sequencing sample was made of naive CD4+ T cells from blood. The receptors shown here come from a young woman with type 1 diabetes.

This clone was detected only a few times. The gene calls are TRBV5-1 and TRBJ2-3; a possible D gene is TRBD1 (6 bases). The germline V gene has CDR1 SGHRS and CDR2 YFSETQ. Trimming stripped 3 bases from V and 1 base from J, with 12 bases between. This CDR3 contains 15 residues. CDR3 in DNA: TGCGCCAGCAGCTCCCCGCCAGGGGGCACAGATACGCAGTATTTT. Encoded protein: CASSSPPGGTDTQYF.

V usage is TRBV7-9 and J usage is TRBJ2-2; TRBD2 agrees at 10 bases. The CDR3 totals 15 residues. Trimming took 1 base from V and 4 from J; bases not matched to a gene: 0. Germline CDR1 and CDR2: SEHNR and FQNEAQ (reference sequence). The CDR3 loop is CASSLGTSGTGELFF. CDR3 DNA sequence: TGTGCCAGCAGCTTAGGGACTAGCGGCACCGGGGAGCTGTTTTTT. The whole variable domain, filled in from reference TRBV7-9 and TRBJ2-2, reads DTGVSQNPRHKITKRGQNVTFRCDPISEHNRLYWYRQTLGQGPEFLTYFQNEAQLEKSRLLSDRFSAERPKGSFSTLEIQRTEQGDSAMYLCASSLGTSGTGELFFGEGSRLTVL.

The genes are TRBV27 and TRBJ2-1; D remains ambiguous. With 5 bases removed from V and 9 bases from J, the gap between germline ends came to 17 bases. This CDR3 contains 14 residues. Germline loops: CDR1 MNHEY, CDR2 SMNVEV (reference sequence). The CDR3 region is CASSPNPVPFEQFF. The CDR3 region has the DNA TGTGCCAGCAGTCCCAACCCGGTCCCATTTGAGCAGTTCTTC.

The gene calls are TRBV4-3 and TRBJ2-4; 12 nucleotides match TRBD2. V lost 4 bases and J lost 7; bases outside the gene matches: 5. The CDR3 has 15 residues. Germline V gene data show CDR1 as LGHNA and CDR2 as YSLEER. The CDR3 DNA reads TGCGCCAGCAGCCGGGCTAGCGGGAGGGCCAACATTCAGTACTTC. Encoded protein: CASSRASGRANIQYF.

This clone was detected only a few times. The chain combines TRBV18 with TRBJ2-2, with 7 bases identical to TRBD2. Germline trimming cut 3 bases from V and 3 bases from J; bases unmatched to any gene: 4. Germline assignment: CDR1 KGHSH and CDR2 LQKENI. This CDR3 has 15 residues. The CDR3 reads CASSPSAGDTGELFF. The CDR3 nucleotides read TGTGCCAGCTCACCTTCCGCGGGAGACACCGGGGAGCTGTTTTTT.

This clone was counted a few times. At the DNA level, this CDR3 is encoded by other sequences in the same sample as well. The chain joins TRBV7-2 to TRBJ2-3; D gene ambiguous. Per the germline V gene, CDR1 is SGHTA and CDR2 is FQGNSA. Trimming removed 0 bases at V and 4 bases at J, with 5 bases between. This CDR3 spans 13 amino acids. CDR3 sequence (DNA): TGTGCCAGCAGCTTAGCTGGAGCAGATACGCAGTATTTT. This sequence encodes CASSLAGADTQYF.

The table lists this clone with a few counts. The chain employs TRBV7-2 and TRBJ2-7; 11 bases agree with TRBD2. V shed 5 bases, J shed 3 bases, and the junction held 9 bases outside the gene matches. Germline CDR1 reads SGHTA; CDR2 reads FQGNSA. The CDR3 runs 16 residues. The DNA for the CDR3 is TGTGCCAGCAGCCAAGGGACTAGCGGAGAGAACTACGAGCAGTACGTC. This translates into CASSQGTSGENYEQYV.

This chain uses TRBV7-9 with TRBJ1-2, with 7 bases lining up with TRBD1. Germline V gene sequence: CDR1 SEHNR, CDR2 FQNEAQ (reference sequence). CDR3 size: 17 residues. Trimming at V came to 4 bases and at J to 7 bases, leaving 18 bases not matched to a gene. The CDR3 DNA reads TGTGCCAGCAGCTCCGAGACAGGGATCTACTTTCGCGGTGGCTACACCTTC. It specifies CASSSETGIYFRGGYTF.

The chain is built from TRBV5-4 and TRBJ2-7; 7 nucleotides align to TRBD1. Losses at the gene ends were 1 base for V and 5 bases for J; bases not matched to a gene: 3. This CDR3 spans 13 amino acids. Germline loops: CDR1 SGHNT, CDR2 YYREEE (reference sequence). CDR3 residues: CASSLPGGDEQYF. CDR3 DNA sequence: TGTGCCAGCAGCTTGCCAGGGGGTGACGAGCAGTACTTC.

This clone occurred a few times. The V gene is TRBV27, the J gene TRBJ2-5, with 7 bases aligning to TRBD2. CDR3 size: 17 residues. With V trimmed by 4 bases and J by 0 bases, 11 bases remained unmatched. Per germline, CDR1 MNHEY and CDR2 SMNVEV (reference sequence). The CDR3 DNA reads TGTGCCAGCAGTTCGCGAGGGCTAGCGGCCTACCAAGAGACCCAGTACTTC. Translating gives CASSSRGLAAYQETQYF.

This clone has only a few counts. V and J are TRBV4-1 and TRBJ2-2; D is perhaps TRBD2 (5 bases). Deletions cut 3 bases from V and 4 bases from J, with 18 bases between. Germline loops: CDR1 MGHRA, CDR2 YSYEKL. The CDR3 runs 17 residues. The CDR3 loop reads CASSHIIRGVITGELFF. The CDR3 DNA is TGCGCCAGCAGCCACATCATACGGGGAGTAATCACCGGGGAGCTGTTTTTT.

This clone was observed a handful of times. The chain employs TRBV9 and TRBJ2-7; the match to TRBD1 covers 7 bases. With 0 bases clipped from V and 3 bases from J, the junction kept 12 bases outside the gene matches. Germline V gene lookup returns CDR1 SGDLS and CDR2 YYNGEE. The CDR3 runs to 17 residues. For the CDR3, the DNA is TGTGCCAGCAGCGTAGCTGGGACAGTCCAGGGTAACTACGAGCAGTACTTC. Protein: CASSVAGTVQGNYEQYF.

On this clone: Germline is not matched at one junction end, which may reflect a read error. The CDR3 sequence is CASSLQGSPSPSWDF. CDR3 coding DNA: TGTGCCAGCAGCTTACAGGGGTCCCCCTCCCCGTCATGGGACTTC. The gene calls are TRBV7-2 and TRBJ2-7; possibly TRBD1 for D (6 bases). The CDR3 has 15 amino acids. Per the germline V gene, CDR1 is SGHTA and CDR2 is FQGNSA.

J is TRBJ2-2 and V is TRBV7-2; 12 bases agree with TRBD1. This CDR3 is 19 amino acids long. Germline trimming cut 1 base from V and 3 bases from J; bases unmatched to any gene: 9. In germline, CDR1 is SGHTA, CDR2 FQGNSA. In DNA, the CDR3 is TGTGCCAGCAGCTTAGTGGGGGACAGGGGGCTTCGGTACACCGGGGAGCTGTTTTTT. It specifies CASSLVGDRGLRYTGELFF.

This clone was counted only a few times. J is TRBJ2-5 and V is TRBV28; 7 nucleotides line up with TRBD1. The CDR3 runs 16 residues. V gave up 5 bases and J gave up 5 bases; unmatched junction bases: 14. In germline, CDR1 is MDHEN, CDR2 SYDVKM. CDR3 nucleotide sequence: TGTGCCAGCAGTGCGGAAGGACAGGTTGATCTGGAGACCCAGTACTTC. As protein: CASSAEGQVDLETQYF.

The DNA for the CDR3 is TGTGCCAGCAGCCTCAGTGGTGTAAATCAGCCCCAGCATTTT. Encoded protein: CASSLSGVNQPQHF. J is TRBJ1-5 and V is TRBV14; D gene ambiguous. V lost 4 bases and J 4 bases, leaving 11 bases between the germline ends. Per the germline V gene, CDR1 is SGHDN and CDR2 is FVKESK. The CDR3 totals 14 residues.

This clone was seen more than once but under ten times. The chain links TRBV13 to TRBJ1-3; D perhaps matches TRBD1 (6 bases). This CDR3 is 15 amino acids long. Germline CDR1 PRHDT, CDR2 FYEKMQ (reference sequence). The ends were cut back, 7 bases at V and 4 bases at J, with 17 bases in the middle. In nucleotides, the CDR3 is TGTGCCAGCACCCGAACAGGGCTAGTCGGAAACACCATATATTTT. It yields the protein CASTRTGLVGNTIYF.

There are a few counts of this clone. J is TRBJ2-1 and V is TRBV19; 9 bases are a match to TRBD2. The CDR3 has 12 residues. Germline trimming cut 6 bases from V and 15 bases from J; bases unmatched to any gene: 9. Germline assignment: CDR1 LNHDA and CDR2 SQIVND (reference sequence). CDR3 loop: CASRNAGGIPFF. CDR3 bases: TGTGCCAGTAGGAACGCGGGAGGGATCCCGTTCTTC.

In regard to this clone: Different DNA sequences within this sample yield the same CDR3. V usage is TRBV28 and J usage is TRBJ1-1; perhaps TRBD1 as D (5 bases). Trimming took off 6 bases at V and 0 bases at J, with 11 bases between the two ends. This CDR3 has 14 amino acids. Looked up from germline, CDR1 is MDHEN and CDR2 is SYDVKM. The CDR3 loop reads CASSLGQLNTEAFF. CDR3 nucleotide sequence: TGTGCCAGCAGCCTGGGGCAACTGAACACTGAAGCTTTCTTT.

This clone turned up a few times. The chain links TRBV30 to TRBJ2-1; D is possibly TRBD1 (6 bases). Germline V CDR1 and CDR2: GTSNPN, SVGIG (reference sequence). This CDR3 contains 14 residues. V lost 5 bases and J lost 0, with 11 bases in between. In DNA form, the CDR3 reads TGTGCCTGGGAAACAGGGAACTCCTACAATGAGCAGTTCTTC. This sequence encodes CAWETGNSYNEQFF. The whole variable domain, filled in from reference TRBV30 and TRBJ2-1, reads SQTIHQWPATLVQPVGSPLSLECTVEGTSNPNLYWYRQAAGRGLQLLFYSVGIGQISSEVPQNLSASRPQDRQFILSSKKLLLSDSGFYLCAWETGNSYNEQFFGPGTRLTVL.

This clone was counted a few times. V usage is TRBV7-9 and J usage is TRBJ2-7, with 10 bases aligning to TRBD2. Germline loops: CDR1 SEHNR, CDR2 FQNEAQ (reference sequence). With 5 bases clipped from V and 4 bases from J, the junction kept 2 bases outside the gene matches. CDR3 size: 13 residues. The CDR3 bases are TGTGCCAGCAGCCTACTAGCGGGGTACGAGCAGTACGTC. This gives the protein CASSLLAGYEQYV.

Only a few counts were recorded for this clone. This chain links TRBV2 with TRBJ2-7; TRBD2 is a possible D gene (6 bases). The length of the CDR3 is 12 residues. Germline V gene lookup returns CDR1 SNHLY and CDR2 FYNNEI. The germline V and J ends were trimmed by 6 bases and 3 bases, with 9 bases remaining between them. The CDR3, as DNA: TGTGCCAGCAGACCGACTAGCTACGAGCAGTACTTC. This codes for CASRPTSYEQYF.

V is TRBV18 and J is TRBJ1-1; D is undetermined. V was cut by 2 bases and J by 3 bases, with 16 bases left in between. From germline, CDR1 is KGHSH and CDR2 LQKENI. CDR3 length equals 16 residues. The CDR3: CASSPTMAARDTEAFF. The CDR3 bases are TGTGCCAGCTCACCAACAATGGCAGCCCGGGACACTGAAGCTTTCTTT.

This clone was seen more than once but under ten times. This chain joins TRBV5-1 and TRBJ2-1, with TRBD2 as a possible D gene (7 bases). The germline CDR1 and CDR2 sequences are SGHRS and YFSETQ. The germline V and J ends were trimmed by 0 bases and 10 bases, with 14 bases remaining between them. The CDR3 has 14 amino acids. The chain's CDR3 is CASSLDGGAREQFF. The CDR3 coding sequence is TGCGCCAGCAGCTTGGATGGGGGGGCGAGAGAGCAGTTCTTC.

CDR3 nucleotides: TGTCCTTATCCACAGGGAGGCAATCAGCCCCAGCATTTT. Residues: CPYPQGGNQPQHF. The V and J genes are TRBV27 and TRBJ1-5; D might be TRBD1 (6 bases). This CDR3 spans 13 amino acids. Per germline, CDR1 MNHEY and CDR2 SMNVEV (reference sequence).

The rearrangement links TRBV7-9 to TRBJ2-2, with 7 bases identical to TRBD2. From germline, CDR1 is SEHNR and CDR2 FQNEAQ (reference sequence). The ends lost 2 bases at V and 3 bases at J; junction bases unmatched: 9. The CDR3 sequence is 17 residues long. The CDR3 sequence is CASSLSPTSADTGELFF. The CDR3 DNA sequence: TGTGCCAGCAGCTTAAGCCCAACTAGCGCGGACACCGGGGAGCTGTTTTTT.

This clone was observed a few times. The chain joins TRBV4-3 to TRBJ1-1, with TRBD1 as a possible D gene (5 bases). The germline V and J ends were trimmed by 0 bases and 8 bases, with 13 bases remaining between them. The CDR3 spans 14 residues. Germline values: CDR1 LGHNA, CDR2 YSLEER. This CDR3 is CASSQDWQGSEAFF. CDR3 DNA sequence: TGCGCCAGCAGCCAAGATTGGCAGGGTAGCGAAGCTTTCTTT.

The chain is built from TRBV5-1 and TRBJ2-1; the match to TRBD2 covers 7 bases. Germline V lookup: CDR1 SGHRS, CDR2 YFSETQ. This CDR3 region has 18 residues. V lost 1 base and J lost 0; bases outside the gene matches: 10. The CDR3 bases are TGCGCCAGCAGCTTGTGGTCTAGCGGAAGTAGCTCCTACAATGAGCAGTTCTTC. Its protein product is CASSLWSSGSSSYNEQFF.

The V and J genes are TRBV28 and TRBJ1-5; 7 bases are a match to TRBD1. The CDR3 runs 15 residues. Trimming took 6 bases from V and 0 from J; bases not matched to a gene: 5. Per the germline V gene, CDR1 is MDHEN and CDR2 is SYDVKM. CDR3 sequence: CASRPGQLSNQPQHF. The CDR3 nucleotides are TGTGCCAGCAGACCGGGACAGCTTAGCAATCAGCCCCAGCATTTT.

The V gene is TRBV6-5, the J gene TRBJ2-3; a weak D match, TRBD1 (5 bases). The CDR3 covers 12 residues. From germline, CDR1 is MNHEY and CDR2 SVGAGI. The germline V and J ends were trimmed by 7 bases and 4 bases, with 9 bases remaining between them. The CDR3 region is CASKRGADTQYF. CDR3 DNA: TGTGCCAGCAAAAGGGGTGCAGATACGCAGTATTTT.